The clone carrying this TCR beta chain was seen a few times. What it recognizes is unknown. Employing constant-segment primers, 5'RACE generated TCR alpha and TCR beta cDNA libraries bearing sample barcodes and UMIs. TCRdb redid the calling of the 5' RACE reads with MiXCR, one entry per CDR3 protein. There are under 250,000 distinct CDR3 sequences in the sample; 8.5% to 9.5% occur only once, and more than 20% lies in the top ten. These data originate in a study of T-cell memory formation after mild COVID-19. As for the study in general: TCR clusters were mostly donor specific.

Study results and limitations: Balance between CD4 and CD8 was seen in clones contracting day 15 to 85, and a CD4+ lean was seen in later expanders. Contracting CD4+ clones lay largely in CM and EM, with CD8+ ones residing in EMRA.

Trimming cost V 5 bases and J 3 bases; bases outside gene matches: 12. Per germline, CDR1 DFQATT and CDR2 SNEGSKA (reference sequence). The CDR3 is 17 amino acids. V gene TRBV20-1 combines with J gene TRBJ2-6, with TRBD2 identical over 8 bases. This TCR derives from a man younger than 35 who had mild COVID-19 (a few samples of this study predate the infection). Cell type and time point are not known. The source material was PBMCs or a T cell subset sorted from them (not recorded which). The chain's CDR3 is CSAPLSAGGGGANVLTF. CDR3 DNA: TGCAGTGCTCCCCTCTCTGCGGGGGGTGGTGGGGCCAACGTCCTGACTTTC.